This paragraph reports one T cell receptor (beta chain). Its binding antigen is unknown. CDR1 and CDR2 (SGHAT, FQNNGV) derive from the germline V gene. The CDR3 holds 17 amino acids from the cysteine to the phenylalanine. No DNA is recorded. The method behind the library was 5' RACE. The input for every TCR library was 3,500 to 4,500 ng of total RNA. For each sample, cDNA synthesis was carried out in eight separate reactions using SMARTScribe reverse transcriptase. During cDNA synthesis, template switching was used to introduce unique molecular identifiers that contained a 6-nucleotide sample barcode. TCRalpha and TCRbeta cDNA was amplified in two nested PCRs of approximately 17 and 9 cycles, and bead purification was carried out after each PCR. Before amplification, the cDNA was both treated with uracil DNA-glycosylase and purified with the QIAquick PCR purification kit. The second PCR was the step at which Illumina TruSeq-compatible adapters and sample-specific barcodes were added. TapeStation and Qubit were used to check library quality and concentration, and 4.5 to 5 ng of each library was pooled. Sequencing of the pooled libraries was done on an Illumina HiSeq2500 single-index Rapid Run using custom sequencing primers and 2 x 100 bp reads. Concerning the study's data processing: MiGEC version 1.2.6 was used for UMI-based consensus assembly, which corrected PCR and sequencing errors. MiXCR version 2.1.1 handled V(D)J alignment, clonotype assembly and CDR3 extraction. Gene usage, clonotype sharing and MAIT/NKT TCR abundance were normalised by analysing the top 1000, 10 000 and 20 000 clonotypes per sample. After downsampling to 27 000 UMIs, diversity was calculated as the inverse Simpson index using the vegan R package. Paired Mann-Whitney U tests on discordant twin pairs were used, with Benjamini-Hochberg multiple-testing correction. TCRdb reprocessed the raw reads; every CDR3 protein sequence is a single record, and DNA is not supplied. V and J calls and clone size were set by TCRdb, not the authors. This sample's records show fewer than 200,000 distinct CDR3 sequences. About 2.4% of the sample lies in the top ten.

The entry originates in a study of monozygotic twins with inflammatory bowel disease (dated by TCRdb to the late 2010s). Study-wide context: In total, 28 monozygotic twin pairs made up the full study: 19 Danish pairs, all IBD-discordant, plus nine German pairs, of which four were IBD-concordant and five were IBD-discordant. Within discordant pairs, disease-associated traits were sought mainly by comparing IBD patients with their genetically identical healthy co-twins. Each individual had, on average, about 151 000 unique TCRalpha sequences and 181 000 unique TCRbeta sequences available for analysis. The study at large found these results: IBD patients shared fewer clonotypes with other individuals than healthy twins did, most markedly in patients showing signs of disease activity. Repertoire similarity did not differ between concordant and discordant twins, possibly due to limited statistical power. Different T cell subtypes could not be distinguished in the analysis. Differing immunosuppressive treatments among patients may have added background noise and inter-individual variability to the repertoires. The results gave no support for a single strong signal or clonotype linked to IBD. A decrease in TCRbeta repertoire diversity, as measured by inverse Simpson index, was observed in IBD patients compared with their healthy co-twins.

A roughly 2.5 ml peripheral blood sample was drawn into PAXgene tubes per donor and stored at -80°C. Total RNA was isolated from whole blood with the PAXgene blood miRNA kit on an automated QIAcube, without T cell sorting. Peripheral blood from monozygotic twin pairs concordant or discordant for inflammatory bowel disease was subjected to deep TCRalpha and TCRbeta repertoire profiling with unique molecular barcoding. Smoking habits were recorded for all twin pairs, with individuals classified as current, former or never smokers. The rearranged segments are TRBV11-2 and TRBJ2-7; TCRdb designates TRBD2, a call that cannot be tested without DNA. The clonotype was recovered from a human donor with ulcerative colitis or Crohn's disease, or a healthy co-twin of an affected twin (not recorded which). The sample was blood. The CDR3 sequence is CASSLGGMAGLNYEQYF.